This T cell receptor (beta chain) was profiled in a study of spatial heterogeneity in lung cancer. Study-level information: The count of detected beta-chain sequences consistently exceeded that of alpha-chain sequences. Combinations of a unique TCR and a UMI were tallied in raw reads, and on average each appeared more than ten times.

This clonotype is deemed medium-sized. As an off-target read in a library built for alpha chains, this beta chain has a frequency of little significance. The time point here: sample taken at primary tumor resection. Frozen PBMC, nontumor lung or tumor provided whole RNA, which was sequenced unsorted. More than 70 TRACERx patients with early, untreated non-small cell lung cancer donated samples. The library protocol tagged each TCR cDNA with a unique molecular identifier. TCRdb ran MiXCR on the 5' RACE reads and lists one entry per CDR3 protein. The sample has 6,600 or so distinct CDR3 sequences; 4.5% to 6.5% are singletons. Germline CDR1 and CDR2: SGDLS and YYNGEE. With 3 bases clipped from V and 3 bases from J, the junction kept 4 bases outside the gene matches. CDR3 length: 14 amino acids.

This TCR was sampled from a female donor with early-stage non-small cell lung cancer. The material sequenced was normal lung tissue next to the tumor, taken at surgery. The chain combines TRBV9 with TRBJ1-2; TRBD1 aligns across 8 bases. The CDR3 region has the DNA TGTGCCAGCAGCGCCGGACAGGGAGACTATGGCTACACCTTC. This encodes CASSAGQGDYGYTF.